This TCR beta chain was sequenced during a study of blood T cell repertoires in COVID-19. The CDR3 has 16 amino acids. CDR1 is SGHDN, CDR2 FVKESK, per germline. V lost 2 bases and J lost 1; bases outside the gene matches: 5. The method was immunoSEQ multiplex PCR; TCRdb's version includes in-frame clones alone and lacks a portion of them. This table has under 250,000 clones, roughly 81% appearing once. The sequence came from a woman aged 45-65 years with active or convalescent COVID-19. The specimen was peripheral blood. The rearrangement links TRBV14 to TRBJ2-3, with TRBD2 matching 8 bases. The CDR3 is CASSQFGAGGTDTQYF. The CDR3, as DNA: TGTGCCAGCAGCCAATTCGGAGCGGGAGGCACAGATACGCAGTATTTT.